A single sample is the source of the 9 T cell receptor beta chains below, sequenced in a study of T cell responses to AZD1222 COVID-19 vaccine. TCRdb's table, derived via immunoSEQ multiplex PCR, lists solely in-frame clones and lacks some. The sample lists 55,000 to 75,000 clones, about 80% occurring once. Sequencing was performed on peripheral blood, taken on day 0 of AZD1222 vaccination. The source of these receptors is an adult in good health.

This clone was observed once. The gene calls are TRBV10-3 and TRBJ2-7; TRBD2 agrees at 9 bases. Germline CDR1 reads ENHRY; CDR2 reads SYGVKD. The CDR3 runs to 11 residues. The chain's CDR3 is CTSGGPYEQYF. CDR3 DNA: TGTACGAGCGGGGGGCCTTACGAGCAGTACTTC.

The rearrangement joins TRBV10-1 to TRBJ2-3, with 10 bases matching TRBD2. V dropped 7 bases and J dropped 2; count of bases not matched to a gene: 3. This CDR3 has 14 residues. Germline lookup yields CDR1 WNHNN and CDR2 SYGVQD (reference sequence). For the CDR3, the DNA is TGCGCCAGCAATAGCGGGGGGTTCACAGATACGCAGTATTTT. Protein: CASNSGGFTDTQYF.

V gene TRBV24-1 combines with J gene TRBJ1-2; D is possibly TRBD1 (5 bases). V lost 3 bases, J lost 13 bases, and 17 bases lay in between. The CDR3 contains 13 residues. The germline CDR1 and CDR2 sequences are KGHDR and SFDVKD. DNA of the CDR3: TGTGCCACCAGTGATCCTTCCGGGACTTATCTCACCTTC. Protein product: CATSDPSGTYLTF.

This chain uses TRBV12-2 with TRBJ1-1; the D segment call TRBD1 is taken from the table without a DNA check. TRBV12-2 is a known pseudogene. This CDR3 is 20 amino acids long. In DNA, the CDR3 is TGTGCAAGTCGCTTAGGGTTTGGGGGGGGTCGGACAGGGGAGAACACTGAAGCTTTCTTT. Its protein is CASRLGFGGGRTGENTEAFF.

The chain is built from TRBV5-1 and TRBJ1-5; the D is unclear. The ends were cut back, 4 bases at V and 5 bases at J, with 16 bases in the middle. Germline CDR1 reads SGHRS; CDR2 reads YFSETQ. The CDR3 is made up of 15 amino acids. For the CDR3, the DNA is TGCGCCAGCAGCCCGGGCGGGGAAGGAGATCAGCCCCAGCATTTT. Its translation: CASSPGGEGDQPQHF.

Remarks on this clone: One end of the junction does not line up with germline, which may come from a read error. J is TRBJ2-7 and V is TRBV5-3; D is ambiguous. TRBV5-3 is an ORF; its function is uncertain. This CDR3 region has 10 residues. The CDR3, as DNA: TGTGCCAGAAGCTTGGGCGTGAGACACTTC. Residues: CARSLGVRHF.

This clone was detected a few times. V is TRBV24-1 and J is TRBJ1-5; D possibly corresponds to TRBD1 (6 bases). The CDR3 sequence is 17 residues long. With 2 bases removed from V and 7 bases from J, the gap between germline ends came to 20 bases. CDR1 is KGHDR and CDR2 is SFDVKD in the germline V gene. The CDR3 nucleotides are TGTGCCACCAGTGATTCGGGGAACTGGGGGGGGGCGCAGCCCCAGCATTTT. Its protein is CATSDSGNWGGAQPQHF.

This clone turned up a few times. The rearrangement uses TRBV18 and TRBJ1-1; 7 bases match TRBD1. With 6 bases clipped from V and 4 bases from J, the junction kept 8 bases outside the gene matches. The V gene's germline CDR1 is KGHSH and CDR2 LQKENI. The CDR3 covers 14 residues. The CDR3: CASSQIQGGTEAFF. The CDR3 nucleotides read TGTGCCAGCTCTCAAATCCAGGGGGGCACTGAAGCTTTCTTT.

V usage is TRBV19 and J usage is TRBJ1-2; D unresolved. CDR1 LNHDA and CDR2 SQIVND come from the germline V gene (reference sequence). The CDR3 is 15 amino acids. The V end was cut by 1 base, the J end by 2 bases, with 11 bases between. The CDR3: CASSIGQRANYGYTF. CDR3 nucleotides: TGTGCCAGTAGTATAGGTCAGAGGGCCAACTATGGCTACACCTTC.